This paragraph covers one T cell receptor beta chain sequence. Its antigen is still unknown. These data come from a study of graft-versus-host responses after intestinal transplantation. As for the study in general: Each transplant was multivisceral, liver-intestinal, or isolated intestinal. All recipients were given anti-thymocyte globulin induction, and tacrolimus and steroids were then administered for 2 to 4 years. The study, taken as a whole, reports: Patients who carried graft-donor T cell macrochimerism also had high graft-versus-host to host-versus-graft clonal ratios in their allografts. In recipient marrow, GvH clones were found, and some appeared first in ileum or blood.

Only in-frame clones appear in the TCRdb table, and some are missing; sequencing was by immunoSEQ multiplex PCR. The table includes some 27,000 clones, approximately 93% detected once. V lost 3 bases and J lost 2, with 16 bases in between. In germline, CDR1 is LNHDA, CDR2 SQIVND (reference sequence). This CDR3 is built from 16 residues. The rearrangement uses TRBV19 and TRBJ1-2; tentative D call: TRBD1 (5 bases). Sequencing used PBMCs, obtained 18 days after transplant. The TCR was taken from a human patient who received an intestinal transplant, so some T cells may come from the graft donor. In DNA form, the CDR3 reads TGTGCCAGTAGTATCTATGGGAGAGGGGAGAACTATGGCTACACCTTC. Translating it yields CASSIYGRGENYGYTF.